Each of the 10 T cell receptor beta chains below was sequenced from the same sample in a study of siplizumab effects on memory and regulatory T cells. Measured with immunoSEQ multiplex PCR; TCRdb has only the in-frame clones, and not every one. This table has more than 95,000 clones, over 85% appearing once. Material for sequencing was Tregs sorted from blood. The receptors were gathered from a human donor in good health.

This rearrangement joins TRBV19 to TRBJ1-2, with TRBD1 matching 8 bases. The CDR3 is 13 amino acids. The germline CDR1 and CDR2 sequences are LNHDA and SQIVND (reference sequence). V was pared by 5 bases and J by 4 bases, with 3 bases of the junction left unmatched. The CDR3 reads CASSAGQVYGYTF. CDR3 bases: TGTGCCAGTAGTGCGGGACAGGTCTATGGCTACACCTTC.

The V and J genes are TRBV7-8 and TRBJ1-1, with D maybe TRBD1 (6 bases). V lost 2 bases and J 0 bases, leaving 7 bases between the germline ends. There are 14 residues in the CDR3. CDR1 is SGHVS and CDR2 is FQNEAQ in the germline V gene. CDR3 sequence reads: CASSLQGLNTEAFF. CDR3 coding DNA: TGTGCCAGCAGCTTACAGGGGTTGAACACTGAAGCTTTCTTT.

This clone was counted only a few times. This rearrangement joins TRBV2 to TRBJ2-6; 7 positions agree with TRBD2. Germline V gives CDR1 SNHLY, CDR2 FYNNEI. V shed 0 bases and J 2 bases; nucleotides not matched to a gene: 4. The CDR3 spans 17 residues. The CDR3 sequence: CASSEALRGAGANVLTF. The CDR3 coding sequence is TGTGCCAGCAGTGAAGCGCTTCGGGGGGCTGGGGCCAACGTCCTGACTTTC.

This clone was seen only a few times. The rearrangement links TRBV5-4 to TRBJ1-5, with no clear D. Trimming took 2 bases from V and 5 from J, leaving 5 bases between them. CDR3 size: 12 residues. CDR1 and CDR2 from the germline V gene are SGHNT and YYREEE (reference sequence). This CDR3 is CASSFQDQPQHF. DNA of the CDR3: TGTGCCAGCAGCTTCCAAGATCAGCCCCAGCATTTT.

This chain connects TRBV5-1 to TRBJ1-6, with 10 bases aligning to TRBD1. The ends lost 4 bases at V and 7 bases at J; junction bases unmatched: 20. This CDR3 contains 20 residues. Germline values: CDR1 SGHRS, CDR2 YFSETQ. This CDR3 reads CASSAYPGQGLSLENSPLHF. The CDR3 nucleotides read TGCGCCAGCAGCGCATATCCGGGACAGGGGTTATCGTTGGAAAATTCACCCCTCCACTTT.

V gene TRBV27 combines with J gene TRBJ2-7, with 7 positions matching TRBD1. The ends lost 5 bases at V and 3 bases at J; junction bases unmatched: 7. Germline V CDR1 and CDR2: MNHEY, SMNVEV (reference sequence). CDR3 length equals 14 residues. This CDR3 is CASSPDRIRYEQYF. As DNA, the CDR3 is TGTGCCAGCAGTCCGGACAGGATCCGCTACGAGCAGTACTTC.

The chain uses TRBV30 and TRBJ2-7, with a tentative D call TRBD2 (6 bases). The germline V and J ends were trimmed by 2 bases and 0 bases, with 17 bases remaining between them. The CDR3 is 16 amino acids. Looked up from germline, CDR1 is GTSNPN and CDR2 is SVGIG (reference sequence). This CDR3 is CAWSSPHGGVSYEQYF. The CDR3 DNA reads TGTGCCTGGAGTTCACCTCACGGAGGGGTCTCCTACGAGCAGTACTTC.

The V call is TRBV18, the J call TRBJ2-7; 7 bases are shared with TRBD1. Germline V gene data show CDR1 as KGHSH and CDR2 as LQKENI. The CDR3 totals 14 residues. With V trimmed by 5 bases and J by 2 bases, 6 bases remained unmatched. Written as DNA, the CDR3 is TGTGCCAGCTCATCGCCGACAGGGACCTACGAGCAGTACTTC. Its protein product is CASSSPTGTYEQYF. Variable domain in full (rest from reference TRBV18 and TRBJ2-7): NAGVMQNPRHLVRRRGQEARLRCSPMKGHSHVYWYRQLPEEGLKFMVYLQKENIIDESGMPKERFSAEFPKEGPSILRIQQVVRGDSAAYFCASSSPTGTYEQYFGPGTRLTVT.

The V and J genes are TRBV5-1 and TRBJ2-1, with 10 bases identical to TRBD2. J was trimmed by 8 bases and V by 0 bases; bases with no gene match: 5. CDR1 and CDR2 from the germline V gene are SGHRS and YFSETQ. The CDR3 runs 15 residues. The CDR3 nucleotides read TGCGCCAGCAGCTTGGAGAGCGGGGGGGCCGATGAGCAGTTCTTC. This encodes CASSLESGGADEQFF.

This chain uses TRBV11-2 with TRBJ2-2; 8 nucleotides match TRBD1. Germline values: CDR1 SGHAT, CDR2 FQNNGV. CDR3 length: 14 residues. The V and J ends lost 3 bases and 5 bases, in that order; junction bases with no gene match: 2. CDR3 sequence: CASSLDRVTGELFF. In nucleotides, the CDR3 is TGTGCCAGCAGCTTGGACAGGGTGACCGGGGAGCTGTTTTTT. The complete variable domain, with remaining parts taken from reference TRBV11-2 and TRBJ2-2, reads EAGVAQSPRYKIIEKRQSVAFWCNPISGHATLYWYQQILGQGPKLLIQFQNNGVVDDSQLPKDRFSAERLKGVDSTLKIQPAKLEDSAVYLCASSLDRVTGELFFGEGSRLTVL.